This record concerns one TCR beta chain sequence. This sample stems from a study of response to subunit inactivated influenza vaccine. TCRdb reanalysed the RT-PCR reads using MiXCR and keeps one entry per CDR3 protein. The data show 500,000 to 600,000 distinct CDR3 sequences, about 10% seen once. The sample also formed part of further work on T cells expressing NK-cell markers. That study adds: Template switching by 5'RACE with UMIs generated the TCR beta cDNA. Sorted T-cell subsets CD3+CD56+NKG2C+, CD3+CD56+NKG2C- and CD3+CD56-NKG2C+ were TCR beta-sequenced. Out of eight donors sequenced, seven tested HCMV-seropositive and the remaining one seronegative. Restricting sorting to alpha-beta TCR T cells was achieved in several experiments by an anti-gamma-delta TCR antibody. In several donors, dominant clonotypes made up 28.3-60.1% of CD3+CD56-NKG2C+ cells.

Sequenced here: PBMCs from blood, sampled on the day of vaccination. The clonotype originates from a man aged 45-65 years who received an inactivated influenza vaccine.

In DNA, the CDR3 is TGTGCCAGCAGCTTTAAAATGGGAGGCGAGCAGTACTTC. This gives the protein CASSFKMGGEQYF. The V and J genes are TRBV7-2 and TRBJ2-7; D is possibly TRBD2 (6 bases). The length of the CDR3 is 13 residues. Germline loops: CDR1 SGHTA, CDR2 FQGNSA. The germline V and J ends were trimmed by 3 bases and 6 bases, with 12 bases remaining between them.